Described below is a single T cell receptor (beta chain) sequence and its context. Recruits, aged roughly 18 to 89 years, lived in 24 US areas. Either two negative PCRs, clearance, or symptom resolution qualified Cohort 3 donors as recovered. This specimen belongs to a study of blood T cell repertoires in COVID-19. Study context: Both acute and convalescent COVID-19 samples were obtained from the United States, Italy and Spain.

Study processing details: It was from reference gene primer amplification that nucleated cell counts were estimated. Here immunoSEQ multiplex PCR was the method, and the copy in TCRdb shows in-frame clones only, minus some. Clonal size and the V and J genes are those of that table, whereas D and trimming came from the DNA. The repertoire holds 350,000 to 400,000 clones, about 90% seen once, with 1.5% to 2% in the top ten. Trimming removed 2 bases from V and 9 bases from J, with 8 bases in between. The CDR3 covers 13 residues. Germline lookup yields CDR1 SNHLY and CDR2 FYNNEI. Sequenced sample: PBMCs or T cells enriched from blood (not recorded which). The TCR originated in a woman between 25 and 40 years old who had recovered from COVID-19. The V gene is TRBV2, the J gene TRBJ1-6; maybe TRBD1 (6 bases). CDR3 amino acids: CASSELRGSPLHF. In nucleotides, the CDR3 is TGTGCCAGCAGTGAACTCAGGGGTTCACCCCTCCACTTT.